This record concerns one T cell receptor (beta chain) sequence. The V end lost 1 base, the J end lost 2 bases, and 10 bases lay between the germline ends. This CDR3 region has 15 residues. CDR1 and CDR2 (germline): SEHNR, FQNEAQ (reference sequence). What was sequenced were expressed TCRB transcripts, since all of the isolated RNA had been reverse transcribed. Clones were read by immunoSEQ multiplex PCR, and TCRdb kept only the in-frame ones, dropping some. The table includes just over 600,000 clones, around 15% detected once. This entry is derived from a study of beta chain features in type 1 diabetes.

This TCR came from a man between 18 and 29 years old in good health. V usage is TRBV7-9 and J usage is TRBJ2-3; D is unclear. Sequenced input: naive CD4+ T cells from blood. CDR3 bases: TGTGCCAGCAGCTTAGGGGGTCTGGTCACAGATACGCAGTATTTT. It translates to CASSLGGLVTDTQYF.